Below, 7 T cell receptor beta chains from the same sample are listed, as sequenced in a study of early T cells in non-severe SARS-CoV-2 infection. TCRdb reanalysed the 5' RACE reads using MiXCR and keeps one entry per CDR3 protein. In the table there are over 50,000 distinct CDR3 sequences, around an eighth of which are singletons. The specimen was whole blood. The receptors originated from an adult who was a healthcare worker with PCR-confirmed SARS-CoV-2 infection or an uninfected control (not recorded which).

This clonotype was found a few times. The V and J genes are TRBV15 and TRBJ1-4; the D gene is possibly TRBD1 (5 bases). Trimming left V 1 base short and J 8 bases short, with 8 bases between. The CDR3 has 13 amino acids. CDR1 and CDR2 from the germline V gene are LNHNV and YYDKDF (reference sequence). This CDR3 reads CATSRGQIEKLFF. The CDR3 nucleotides read TGTGCCACCAGCAGAGGACAGATCGAAAAACTGTTTTTT.

At least ten counts were recorded for this clonotype. V gene TRBV29-1 combines with J gene TRBJ1-1, with 7 bases identical to TRBD1. The CDR3 length is 13 residues. Losses at the gene ends were 7 bases for V and 5 bases for J; bases not matched to a gene: 10. CDR1 SQVTM and CDR2 ANQGSEA come from the germline V gene. CDR3 sequence (DNA): TGCAGCGCCGGGGACAGCCAAGGAACTGAAGCTTTCTTT. Its protein is CSAGDSQGTEAFF.

This clonotype was recorded a few times. The V call is TRBV28, the J call TRBJ2-2; D may correspond to TRBD1 or TRBD2 (7 bases each). The germline V and J ends were trimmed by 5 bases and 4 bases, with 14 bases remaining between them. CDR3 length: 15 amino acids. Germline V gene data show CDR1 as MDHEN and CDR2 as SYDVKM. The CDR3, as DNA: TGTGCCAGCAGTCGACAGGGAGGGTCCACCGGGGAGCTGTTTTTT. Protein sequence: CASSRQGGSTGELFF.

V gene TRBV7-8 combines with J gene TRBJ2-2; maybe TRBD2 (6 bases). This CDR3 region has 19 residues. Trimming took off 4 bases at V and 5 bases at J, with 26 bases between the two ends. CDR1 and CDR2 from the germline V gene are SGHVS and FQNEAQ. The CDR3 DNA sequence: TGTGCCAGCAGCTCCCTTGGAGGGACCGACAACCACTTAACCGGGGAGCTGTTTTTT. It yields the protein CASSSLGGTDNHLTGELFF. The complete variable domain, with remaining parts taken from reference TRBV7-8 and TRBJ2-2, reads GAGVSQSPRYKVAKRGQDVALRCDPISGHVSLFWYQQALGQGPEFLTYFQNEAQLDKSGLPSDRFFAERPEGSVSTLKIQRTQQEDSAVYLCASSSLGGTDNHLTGELFFGEGSRLTVL.

This clonotype was counted only a few times. V is TRBV29-1 and J is TRBJ2-2; the D gene is possibly TRBD2 (5 bases). V dropped 6 bases and J dropped 12 bases, with 17 bases sitting between them. Germline V gene sequence: CDR1 SQVTM, CDR2 ANQGSEA. The CDR3 runs to 12 residues. DNA of the CDR3: TGCAGCGTCCTGAGGACCGGAGGTCAGCTGTTTTTT. Protein sequence: CSVLRTGGQLFF.

This clonotype was observed many times. The chain uses TRBV5-4 and TRBJ2-7; TRBD1 matches at 7 bases. The CDR3 runs to 15 residues. The V and J ends lost 0 bases and 3 bases, in that order; junction bases with no gene match: 6. Germline-derived CDR1 and CDR2 are SGHNT and YYREEE (reference sequence). The CDR3 bases are TGTGCCAGCAGCTTGGTGGCAGGGGGTTACTACGAGCAGTACTTC. The encoded protein is CASSLVAGGYYEQYF.

This clonotype was seen repeatedly, ten times or more. V and J are TRBV6-6 and TRBJ2-7, with D uncertain. V was cut by 2 bases and J by 1 base, with 9 bases left in between. CDR3 length: 14 amino acids. The germline gives CDR1 MNHNY, CDR2 SVGAGI (reference sequence). The CDR3 here is CASSYLLNSYEQYF. DNA for the CDR3: TGTGCCAGCAGTTACCTACTTAATTCCTACGAGCAGTACTTC.